The next 5 T cell receptor beta chains were all read from a single sample in a study of immune heterogeneity within non-small cell lung tumors. Multiplex PCR (32 V and 13 J primers) was used to amplify the TCR beta CDR3. MiXCR, run by TCRdb on the multiplex PCR reads, gives a single entry per CDR3 protein. The sample holds roughly 14,000 distinct CDR3 sequences, under 30% seen once. Template input, which was bulk tumor genomic DNA, totaled roughly 650 ng per sample. During surgery, each primary tumor gave multiple biopsies spaced as far apart as possible. Undergoing curative surgery were patients whose non-small cell lung cancer was untreated and newly diagnosed. The specimen was lung tumor tissue. These receptor sequences come from a man aged 35-49 years with non-small cell lung cancer.

Points on this clonotype: A much larger clonotype is one base distant, so this may be a read error. In nucleotides, the CDR3 is TGTCCCAGCAGCCAAGGGTCATTAAATCAGCCCCAGCATTTT. Protein sequence: CPSSQGSLNQPQHF. V is TRBV3-1 and J is TRBJ1-5; no firm D call. Germline V gene data show CDR1 as LGHDT and CDR2 as YNNKEL (reference sequence). The length of the CDR3 is 14 residues.

V gene TRBV12-3 or TRBV12-4 combines with J gene TRBJ2-3; 7 nucleotides line up with TRBD1. The V segment lost 2 bases and the J segment 5 bases; nucleotides outside the gene matches: 4. CDR3 length: 14 amino acids. The CDR3 DNA sequence: TGTGCCAGCAGTTTAAACGGGGACAGAGATACGCAGTATTTT. Its protein product is CASSLNGDRDTQYF.

Relative to its sample, this clonotype is large. V and J are TRBV14 and TRBJ1-3; a possible D gene is TRBD1 (5 bases). CDR3 length equals 15 residues. Trimming removed 4 bases from V and 2 bases from J, with 12 bases in between. Germline CDR1 reads SGHDN; CDR2 reads FVKESK. CDR3 sequence (DNA): TGTGCCAGCAGCCGACAGCAAATGGCTGGAAACACCATATATTTT. Protein sequence: CASSRQQMAGNTIYF.

This clonotype was observed a few times. The chain employs TRBV9 and TRBJ2-1; 9 positions match TRBD2. The length of the CDR3 is 14 residues. V was clipped by 3 bases and J by 6 bases; unmatched bases: 4. Per germline, CDR1 SGDLS and CDR2 YYNGEE. CDR3 sequence reads: CASSDMRGGNEQFF. CDR3 bases: TGTGCCAGCAGCGATATGCGGGGGGGCAATGAGCAGTTCTTC.

This clonotype is classed as medium-sized. The genes are TRBV7-2 and TRBJ1-3; no definite D call. V was clipped by 4 bases and J by 4 bases, with 11 bases between them. This CDR3 is 14 amino acids long. Germline CDR1 and CDR2: SGHTA and FQGNSA. CDR3 loop: CASSSSGGGNTIYF. DNA of the CDR3: TGTGCCAGCAGCTCCTCGGGAGGGGGAAACACCATATATTTT.